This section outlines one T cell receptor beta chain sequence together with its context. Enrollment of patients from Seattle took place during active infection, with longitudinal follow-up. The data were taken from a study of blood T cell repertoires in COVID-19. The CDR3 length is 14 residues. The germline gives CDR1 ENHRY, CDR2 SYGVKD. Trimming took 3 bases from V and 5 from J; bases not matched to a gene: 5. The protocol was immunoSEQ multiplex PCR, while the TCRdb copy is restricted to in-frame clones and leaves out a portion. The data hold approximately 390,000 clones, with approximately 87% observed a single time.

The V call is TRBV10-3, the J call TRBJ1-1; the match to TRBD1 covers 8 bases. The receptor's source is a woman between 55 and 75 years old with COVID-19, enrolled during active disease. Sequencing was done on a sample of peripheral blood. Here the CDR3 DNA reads TGTGCCATCAGTGACGGACAGGGATGGACTGAAGCTTTCTTT. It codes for CAISDGQGWTEAFF.